These 27 T cell receptor beta chains were sequenced from one sample in a study of PD-L1 blockade in urothelial cancer. Time point specified: pretreatment peripheral blood. Sequencing used immunoSEQ multiplex PCR; TCRdb keeps in-frame clones, though not all of them. The sample yields about 81,000 clones, around 81% seen once. This specimen consisted of PBMCs, obtained around atezolizumab (anti-PD-L1) treatment. The receptors were sampled from a man in his forties with urothelial cancer.

The chain is built from TRBV19 and TRBJ2-7; 8 positions match TRBD1. The CDR3 has 13 residues. Per germline, CDR1 LNHDA and CDR2 SQIVND (reference sequence). Germline trimming cut 5 bases from V and 6 bases from J; bases unmatched to any gene: 6. The CDR3 here is CASSSDRVGEQYF. CDR3 DNA: TGTGCCAGTAGTTCGGACAGGGTGGGCGAGCAGTACTTC.

This chain connects TRBV4-1 to TRBJ2-7, with TRBD2 identical over 10 bases. The CDR3 loop spans 13 amino acids. Germline V CDR1 and CDR2: MGHRA, YSYEKL. With 4 bases clipped from V and 4 bases from J, the junction kept 1 base outside the gene matches. CDR3 nucleotide sequence: TGCGCCAGCAGCCTGACTAGCGGGTACGAGCAGTACTTC. Translation: CASSLTSGYEQYF.

This sequence joins TRBV5-1 and TRBJ1-1; D unresolved. This CDR3 comprises 12 residues. From germline, CDR1 is SGHRS and CDR2 YFSETQ. V gave up 2 bases and J gave up 4 bases, with 6 bases separating them. CDR3 bases: TGCGCCAGCAGCTTTGAGGGCACTGAAGCTTTCTTT. It specifies CASSFEGTEAFF.

The chain is built from TRBV9 and TRBJ2-7; 9 nucleotides align to TRBD1. V shed 2 bases, J shed 6 bases, and the junction held 15 bases outside the gene matches. CDR3 size: 17 residues. Looked up from germline, CDR1 is SGDLS and CDR2 is YYNGEE. The CDR3 coding sequence is TGTGCCAGCAGCGTCCCCCTCGGACAGGGGATTACATGCGAGCAGTACTTC. This translates into CASSVPLGQGITCEQYF.

This clone was seen more than once but under ten times. The chain couples TRBV6-5 to TRBJ2-1; TRBD2 is a possible D gene (6 bases). This CDR3 comprises 12 residues. V was shortened by 4 bases and J by 9 bases, with 10 bases between the two germline ends. Looked up from germline, CDR1 is MNHEY and CDR2 is SVGAGI. The CDR3 DNA reads TGTGCCAGCAGTTGGAGGGCGGGTGAGCAGTTCTTC. It yields the protein CASSWRAGEQFF.

This clone was seen a single time. The chain has TRBV5-1 and TRBJ1-2, with 8 nucleotides matching TRBD1. The V gene end was trimmed by 7 bases and the J gene end by 2 bases; junction bases not matched to a gene: 4. The CDR3 spans 13 residues. Germline assignment: CDR1 SGHRS and CDR2 YFSETQ. The CDR3: CASAQGANYGYTF. The CDR3, as DNA: TGCGCCAGCGCCCAGGGGGCCAACTATGGCTACACCTTC.

V is TRBV9 and J is TRBJ1-2; D not resolved. The CDR3 sequence is 15 residues long. CDR1 is SGDLS, CDR2 YYNGEE, per germline. V was shortened by 0 bases and J by 2 bases, with 11 bases between the two germline ends. This chain's CDR3 is CASSVAPGSNYGYTF. DNA for the CDR3: TGTGCCAGCAGCGTAGCTCCGGGGTCGAACTATGGCTACACCTTC.

The chain employs TRBV19 and TRBJ1-5; no reliable D call. Per the germline V gene, CDR1 is LNHDA and CDR2 is SQIVND (reference sequence). Trimming left V 5 bases short and J 4 bases short, with 12 bases between. CDR3 length: 14 amino acids. Here the CDR3 reads CASSPPWENQPQHF. As DNA, the CDR3 is TGTGCCAGTAGTCCGCCGTGGGAGAATCAGCCCCAGCATTTT.

The chain uses TRBV28 and TRBJ2-7; perhaps TRBD2 as D (5 bases). V lost 6 bases and J 2 bases, leaving 14 bases between the germline ends. Germline V gene lookup returns CDR1 MDHEN and CDR2 SYDVKM. The CDR3 contains 14 residues. The CDR3 nucleotides read TGTGCCAGCAGGGAGCGGAACTACCCCTACGAGCAGTACTTC. Protein: CASRERNYPYEQYF.

This sequence joins TRBV18 and TRBJ2-5; TRBD1 agrees at 8 bases. The CDR3 runs 16 residues. Germline CDR1 reads KGHSH; CDR2 reads LQKENI. The ends lost 2 bases at V and 4 bases at J; junction bases unmatched: 9. The CDR3 sequence: CASSPTSTGGRETQYF. The CDR3 bases are TGTGCCAGCTCACCAACCAGCACAGGGGGGCGAGAGACCCAGTACTTC.

The V gene is TRBV6-6, the J gene TRBJ2-7, with D perhaps TRBD1 (6 bases). The CDR3 loop spans 13 amino acids. V was clipped by 0 bases and J by 13 bases, with 16 bases between them. Per the germline V gene, CDR1 is MNHNY and CDR2 is SVGAGI (reference sequence). The CDR3 loop is CASSYSPETGLYF. The CDR3 coding sequence is TGTGCCAGCAGTTACTCACCGGAGACAGGACTTTACTTC.

This chain uses TRBV5-1 with TRBJ2-1; 7 positions match TRBD2. CDR3 length equals 15 residues. J lost 0 bases, V lost 7 bases, and 7 bases had no gene match. Germline V gene lookup returns CDR1 SGHRS and CDR2 YFSETQ. The CDR3 protein is CASAAIAGSYNEQFF. The CDR3 DNA follows: TGCGCCAGCGCTGCAATAGCGGGCTCCTACAATGAGCAGTTCTTC.

This rearrangement joins TRBV10-3 to TRBJ2-2; 7 nucleotides match TRBD1. Per germline, CDR1 ENHRY and CDR2 SYGVKD. This CDR3 spans 15 amino acids. The trim removed 5 bases at V and 0 bases at J, leaving 3 bases unmatched. CDR3 sequence: CAISWTGTNTGELFF. The CDR3 DNA sequence: TGTGCCATCAGTTGGACAGGAACGAACACCGGGGAGCTGTTTTTT.

The chain joins TRBV5-1 to TRBJ2-3, with 8 bases lining up with TRBD2. The germline V gene has CDR1 SGHRS and CDR2 YFSETQ. The CDR3 has 14 amino acids. J was trimmed by 5 bases and V by 0 bases; bases with no gene match: 2. Written as DNA, the CDR3 is TGCGCCAGCAGCTTGGCGGGGGGGCAAGATACGCAGTATTTT. Translating it yields CASSLAGGQDTQYF.

The chain combines TRBV4-2 with TRBJ2-7; TRBD2 agrees at 12 bases. Germline V gene lookup returns CDR1 LGHNA and CDR2 YNFKEQ. CDR3 length: 18 residues. V trimming: 3 bases; J trimming: 3 bases; junction bases outside the gene matches: 12. The DNA of the CDR3 is TGTGCCAGCAGCCACGAACTAGCGGGAGGTACCCGAGGCTACGAGCAGTACTTC. Encoded protein: CASSHELAGGTRGYEQYF.

V usage is TRBV2 and J usage is TRBJ2-2; possible D gene TRBD2, 6 bases. The CDR3 sequence is 14 residues long. V was trimmed by 7 bases and J by 5 bases, leaving 14 bases between them. Germline V gives CDR1 SNHLY, CDR2 FYNNEI. The CDR3 is CASTIGGRTGELFF. The CDR3 DNA sequence: TGTGCCAGCACCATAGGAGGGCGGACCGGGGAGCTGTTTTTT.

The chain couples TRBV9 to TRBJ1-3; a possible D gene is TRBD1 (6 bases). V lost 6 bases to trimming and J lost 2 bases, with 15 bases between them. The CDR3 spans 15 residues. In germline, CDR1 is SGDLS, CDR2 YYNGEE. The CDR3 loop reads CASTAKGDPGNTIYF. The CDR3 DNA reads TGTGCCAGCACGGCCAAGGGGGATCCTGGAAACACCATATATTTT.

This clone was detected a few times. V and J are TRBV4-1 and TRBJ1-4, with D hard to call. This CDR3 comprises 16 residues. Germline V gives CDR1 MGHRA, CDR2 YSYEKL. Trimming removed 2 bases from V and 5 bases from J, with 15 bases in between. The CDR3 nucleotides are TGCGCCAGCAGCCAACCACGGGGAGGGATCAATGAAAAACTGTTTTTT. Translation gives CASSQPRGGINEKLFF.

This rearrangement joins TRBV7-8 to TRBJ1-4, with TRBD1 identical over 9 bases. Germline V gene lookup returns CDR1 SGHVS and CDR2 FQNEAQ. The CDR3 covers 16 residues. The ends lost 4 bases at V and 7 bases at J; junction bases unmatched: 10. For the CDR3, the DNA is TGTGCCAGCAGCTCCCGGGACAGGGAGGGCATTGAAAAACTGTTTTTT. This codes for CASSSRDREGIEKLFF.

The chain joins TRBV11-3 to TRBJ2-1, with 12 bases fitting TRBD2. There are 15 residues in the CDR3. The V gene's germline CDR1 is SGHNT and CDR2 YENEEA. V was clipped by 5 bases and J by 10 bases; unmatched bases: 9. This chain's CDR3 is CASSLAGGSVEEQFF. CDR3 sequence (DNA): TGTGCCAGCAGCCTAGCGGGAGGGTCCGTGGAAGAGCAGTTCTTC.

This chain uses TRBV9 with TRBJ2-1; the match to TRBD2 covers 8 bases. This CDR3 spans 14 amino acids. Trimming at V came to 2 bases and at J to 6 bases, leaving 4 bases not matched to a gene. Germline CDR1 is SGDLS and CDR2 is YYNGEE. The CDR3 protein is CASSVGLAFNEQFF. CDR3 coding DNA: TGTGCCAGCAGCGTCGGACTAGCTTTCAATGAGCAGTTCTTC.

V and J are TRBV7-6 and TRBJ2-5; weak D call: TRBD1 (6 bases). CDR1 and CDR2 (germline): SGHVS, FNYEAQ. Trimming shortened V by 2 bases and J by 5 bases, and 12 bases separated the two germline ends. The CDR3 consists of 14 residues. DNA for the CDR3: TGTGCCAGCAGCTTAAACAGGGTGGAGGAGACCCAGTACTTC. Its translation: CASSLNRVEETQYF.

The chain is built from TRBV4-1 and TRBJ2-3; 8 bases align to TRBD2. The CDR3 is made up of 14 amino acids. The J segment lost 10 bases and the V segment lost 0 bases, leaving 6 bases of the junction unmatched. The germline CDR1 and CDR2 sequences are MGHRA and YSYEKL. The CDR3 is CASSQEGGSGAQYF. Here the CDR3 DNA reads TGCGCCAGCAGCCAAGAAGGGGGTAGCGGGGCGCAGTATTTT.

The chain uses TRBV5-1 and TRBJ2-5; TRBD2 matches at 9 bases. V trimming: 4 bases; J trimming: 0 bases; junction bases outside the gene matches: 1. The CDR3 length is 14 residues. Germline V gives CDR1 SGHRS, CDR2 YFSETQ. Here the CDR3 reads CASSRTSDQETQYF. CDR3 nucleotides: TGCGCCAGCAGCAGGACTAGCGACCAAGAGACCCAGTACTTC. The whole variable domain, remainder taken from reference TRBV5-1 and TRBJ2-5, is KAGVTQTPRYLIKTRGQQVTLSCSPISGHRSVSWYQQTPGQGLQFLFEYFSETQRNKGNFPGRFSGRQFSNSRSEMNVSTLELGDSALYLCASSRTSDQETQYFGPGTRLLVL.

The table lists this clone with a few counts. The chain couples TRBV5-5 to TRBJ1-1, with 9 positions matching TRBD1. With V trimmed by 4 bases and J by 2 bases, 3 bases remained unmatched. CDR1 SGHKS and CDR2 YYEKEE come from the germline V gene (reference sequence). CDR3 length: 14 amino acids. CDR3 region: CASSRGQGNTEAFF. CDR3 coding DNA: TGTGCCAGCAGCCGGGGACAGGGAAACACTGAAGCTTTCTTT.

The chain couples TRBV18 to TRBJ2-2, with a weak D call TRBD2 (6 bases). Germline-derived CDR1 and CDR2 are KGHSH and LQKENI. The CDR3 has 14 amino acids. V was trimmed by 2 bases and J by 3 bases, leaving 7 bases between them. CDR3 DNA sequence: TGTGCCAGCTCACCAACGGGGGACACCGGGGAGCTGTTTTTT. Translated: CASSPTGDTGELFF.

This chain uses TRBV5-6 with TRBJ2-7; D remains unclear. V lost 3 bases and J lost 0, with 7 bases in between. CDR1 is SGHDT, CDR2 YYEEEE, per germline. The CDR3 loop spans 13 amino acids. The CDR3 sequence is CASSYQVSYEQYF. As DNA, the CDR3 is TGTGCCAGCAGCTACCAGGTCTCCTACGAGCAGTACTTC.